This TCR beta chain came from a study of chemoradiotherapy in HPV16-positive cancers. Study conclusions and caveats: Better recurrence-free survival went with HPV-responsive T-cell expansion in HPV16-positive patients.

Only in-frame clones appear in the TCRdb table, and some are missing; sequencing was by immunoSEQ multiplex PCR. This table holds 25,000 to 40,000 clones, roughly nine tenths found once. Germline assignment: CDR1 LNHDA and CDR2 SQIVND (reference sequence). The CDR3 has 16 amino acids. J lost 5 bases, V lost 5 bases, and 14 bases had no gene match. To note about this clone: Its antigen remains unknown.

Repertoires were sampled repeatedly during chemoradiotherapy. The source of this sequence is a human donor with HPV-associated anogenital cancer. V usage is TRBV19 and J usage is TRBJ2-5, with 7 bases fitting TRBD1. The sequences come from blood, collected from a patient who underwent chemoradiotherapy. The CDR3 here is CASSGDSGLWGETQYF. The CDR3 nucleotides read TGTGCCAGTAGTGGGGACAGTGGGCTATGGGGGGAGACCCAGTACTTC.